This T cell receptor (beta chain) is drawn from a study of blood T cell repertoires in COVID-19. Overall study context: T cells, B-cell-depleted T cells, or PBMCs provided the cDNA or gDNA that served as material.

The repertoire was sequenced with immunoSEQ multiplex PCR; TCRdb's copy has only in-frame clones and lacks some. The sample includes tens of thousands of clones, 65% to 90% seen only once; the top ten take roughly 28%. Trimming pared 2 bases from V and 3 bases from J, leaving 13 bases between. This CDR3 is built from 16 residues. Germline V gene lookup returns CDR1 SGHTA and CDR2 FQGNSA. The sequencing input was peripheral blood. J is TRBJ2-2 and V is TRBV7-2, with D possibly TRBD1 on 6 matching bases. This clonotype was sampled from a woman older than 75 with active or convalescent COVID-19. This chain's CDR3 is CASSLMAGDHTGELFF. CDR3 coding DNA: TGTGCCAGCAGCTTAATGGCAGGGGACCACACCGGGGAGCTGTTTTTT.